These T cell receptor beta chains were read from a single sample in a study of blood T cells in healthy people across ages. One entry per CDR3 protein results from TCRdb running MiXCR on the 5' RACE reads. This sample has about 900,000 distinct CDR3 sequences, with around 62% found just once. Sequencing was performed on blood. The receptors derive from a man aged 25-40 years in good health. CDR3s include the opening cysteine and the closing phenylalanine or tryptophan. A D gene is named only where the DNA matches it firmly. The size field is filled for only some rows; it gives once, few, many or a size class.

>TRBV5-1|TRBJ2-7|NA|NA
TGCGCCAGCAGCTTGTCATCCATTTACGAGCAGTACTTC
CASSLSSIYEQYF
>TRBV20-1|TRBJ2-1|few|TRBD2
TGCAGTGCTTCTTCCGGGACTAGCGGCTACAATGAGCAGTTCTTC
CSASSGTSGYNEQFF
>TRBV4-3|TRBJ2-2|NA|NA
TGCGCCAGCAGCCAAGATCCAGGAGGGACCACCAACACCGGGGAGCTGTTTTTT
CASSQDPGGTTNTGELFF
>TRBV30|TRBJ1-5|NA|TRBD1
TGTGCCTGGACTGGGGACAGGGGAGAACCCCAGCATTTT
CAWTGDRGEPQHF
>TRBV20-1|TRBJ2-7|once|TRBD1
TGCAGTGCTAGAGAGGACAGGGGGTATAACGAGCAGTACTTC
CSAREDRGYNEQYF
>TRBV7-9|TRBJ1-3|NA|NA
TGTGCCAGCAGCCCACCGGCGGGAAACACCATATATTTT
CASSPPAGNTIYF
>TRBV5-1|TRBJ2-7|NA|TRBD2
TGCGCCAGCAGCTTGTCGGCTAGCGGGGGGTTAACCTACGAGCAGTACTTC
CASSLSASGGLTYEQYF
>TRBV15|TRBJ2-7|many|NA
TGTGCCACCAGCAGAGATATCTGGAACGAGCAGTACTTC
CATSRDIWNEQYF
>TRBV3-1|TRBJ2-1|few|TRBD2
TGTGCCAGCAGCCCGCCAAGCGGGGGGGCCGGTGAGCAGTTCTTC
CASSPPSGGAGEQFF
>TRBV15|TRBJ2-7|NA|TRBD1
TGTGCCACCAGCGGCGACAGGGGCTCCTACGAGCAGTACTTC
CATSGDRGSYEQYF
>TRBV6-5|TRBJ2-7|once|NA
TGTGCCAGCAGTTACGCGACTAGGGCGAGTGGTGAGCAGTACTTC
CASSYATRASGEQYF
>TRBV4-2|TRBJ2-7|NA|TRBD1
TGTGCCAGCAGCCAACTCGAGGGACAGATTAACTACGAGCAGTACTTC
CASSQLEGQINYEQYF
>TRBV5-6|TRBJ2-5|NA|TRBD1
TGTGCCAGCAGCCAGACAGGGATGACCCAGTACTTC
CASSQTGMTQYF
>TRBV9|TRBJ2-2|NA|NA
TGTGCCAGCAGCGTAGCTAGCGCGGGCGGGGAGCTGTTTTTT
CASSVASAGGELFF
>TRBV14|TRBJ2-5|NA|NA
TGTGCCAGCAGCCAAGACTCACCGGGGCGGAACCAAGAGACCCAGTACTTC
CASSQDSPGRNQETQYF
>TRBV11-2|TRBJ2-1|NA|TRBD2
TGTGCCAGCAGCTTAGAATGGGGGGGTACAAGTGAGCAGTTCTTC
CASSLEWGGTSEQFF
>TRBV6-2/TRBV6-3|TRBJ2-7|NA|NA
TGTGCCAGCAGTCGGAACGCCTACGAGCAGTACTTC
CASSRNAYEQYF
>TRBV12-3/TRBV12-4|TRBJ2-2|NA|NA
TGTGCCAGCAGTGTACCCCAGGGTAGAGGGGAGCTGTTTTTT
CASSVPQGRGELFF
>TRBV7-2|TRBJ1-5|NA|NA
TGTGCCAGCAGCGACGAAAGGCATAGCAATCAGCCCCAGCATTTT
CASSDERHSNQPQHF
>TRBV15|TRBJ2-4|few|NA
TGTGCCACCAGCAGAGACCGGACACAAAAAAACATTCAGTACTTC
CATSRDRTQKNIQYF
>TRBV5-5|TRBJ2-7|NA|TRBD1
TGTGCCAGCAGGTTAGCCCGGACAGGGAGCTCCTGCGAGCAGTACTTC
CASRLARTGSSCEQYF
>TRBV12-3/TRBV12-4|TRBJ1-2|few|TRBD1
TGTGCCAGCAGACTCCCGGGACAGGGAGTCGCTGGCTACACCTTC
CASRLPGQGVAGYTF
>TRBV15|TRBJ1-6|NA|TRBD1
TGTGCCACCAGCAGGGGATTGGACAGGGTCGGAGGTTCACCCCTCCACTTT
CATSRGLDRVGGSPLHF
>TRBV12-3/TRBV12-4|TRBJ2-1|many|NA
TGTGCCAGCAGTGGTGCGGGACACAATGAGCAGTTCTTC
CASSGAGHNEQFF
>TRBV5-1|TRBJ2-4|few|NA
TGCGCCAGCAGCTTGGAAGGCAGTCAAGAAAACATTCAGTACTTC
CASSLEGSQENIQYF
>TRBV5-1|TRBJ1-2|NA|NA
TGCGCCAGCAGCTTGGACATAGCTAACTATGGCTACACCTTC
CASSLDIANYGYTF
>TRBV6-5|TRBJ1-6|NA|NA
TGTGCCAGCAGTTACTCGGCAGACCCCAATTCACCCCTCCACTTT
CASSYSADPNSPLHF
>TRBV10-3|TRBJ2-7|NA|TRBD2
TGTGCCATCAGTGAGTCTTTCGGGGCGGCGGGGGGAACGTACGAGCAGTACTTC
CAISESFGAAGGTYEQYF
>TRBV7-2|TRBJ1-5|few|NA
TGTGCCAGCAGCTTAGGGGGGTTAAGAAATCAGCCCCAGCATTTT
CASSLGGLRNQPQHF
>TRBV5-8|TRBJ2-5|NA|NA
TGTGCCAGCAGACGAGTTCGACTACAACAAGAGACCCAGTACTTC
CASRRVRLQQETQYF
>TRBV29-1|TRBJ1-1|NA|NA
TGCAGCGTTCGTGAGAACACTGAAGCTTTCTTT
CSVRENTEAFF
>TRBV10-3|TRBJ2-5|NA|TRBD2
TGTGCCATCAGTGAGCCCTCGACTAGCGGTGGACAAGAGACCCAGTACTTC
CAISEPSTSGGQETQYF
>TRBV29-1|TRBJ1-1|NA|NA
TGCAGCGGAGGGACCGACATTGAAGCTTTCTTT
CSGGTDIEAFF
>TRBV29-1|TRBJ2-7|few|TRBD1
TGCAGCGTTGAAGCTAGACAGGGGGCTATCTACGAGCAGTACTTC
CSVEARQGAIYEQYF
>TRBV3-1|TRBJ2-5|NA|TRBD2
TGTGCCAGCAGCCAAGACCCAGAGGCGGGGGGACAGACCCAGTACTTC
CASSQDPEAGGQTQYF
>TRBV29-1|TRBJ2-7|NA|NA
TGCAGCGTTGAATTGGGTCCCCCCTACGAGCAGTACTTC
CSVELGPPYEQYF
>TRBV2|TRBJ1-6|NA|TRBD1
TGTGCCAGCAGTGAAGTGCCAGGGGGTAGTTCACCCCTCCACTTT
CASSEVPGGSSPLHF
>TRBV7-3|TRBJ1-2|NA|NA
TGTGCCAGCAGCTTATTCCCGGGGAACTATGGCTACACCTTC
CASSLFPGNYGYTF
>TRBV7-2|TRBJ2-7|once|TRBD2
TGTGCCAGCAGCTCCCCCAATAGAAAGGGACTAGCGGTAACCTACGAGCAGTACTTC
CASSSPNRKGLAVTYEQYF
>TRBV7-2|TRBJ1-2|NA|TRBD1
TGTGCCAGCAGCGCGGCGGACAGGGCGAGGGGCTACACCTTC
CASSAADRARGYTF
>TRBV20-1|TRBJ2-3|few|NA
TGCAGTGCTCGGTGGACTAGCACAGATACGCAGTATTTT
CSARWTSTDTQYF
>TRBV28|TRBJ1-1|NA|TRBD1
TGTGCCAGCTTAGGACAGGGGATGGCGGACACTGAAGCTTTCTTT
CASLGQGMADTEAFF
>TRBV21-1|TRBJ2-1|NA|NA
TGTGCCAGCAGCACCTGGATGGACAGGGAAGATGAGCAGTTCTTC
CASSTWMDREDEQFF
>TRBV24-1|TRBJ2-3|NA|NA
TGTGCCACCAGTGATTTAGACAGGAGCGTGGATACACAGTATTTT
CATSDLDRSVDTQYF
>TRBV10-3|TRBJ2-3|NA|NA
TGTGCCATCACCGACAGTGGGGGGAGGCCAGATACGCAGTATTTT
CAITDSGGRPDTQYF
>TRBV29-1|TRBJ2-5|NA|NA
TGCAGCGTTGATCGGAGGGTACCGAATGGAGAGACCCAGTACTTC
CSVDRRVPNGETQYF
>TRBV7-2|TRBJ2-5|NA|TRBD2
TGTGCCAGCAGCTTAGCGCCGAGCGGGGGGAGTGAGACCCAGTACTTC
CASSLAPSGGSETQYF
>TRBV28|TRBJ2-7|NA|TRBD2
TGTGCCAGCAGTTTGGCCGGGACTAGCGGGACCGATGAGCAGTACTTC
CASSLAGTSGTDEQYF
>TRBV9|TRBJ1-4|NA|TRBD1
TGTGCCAGCAGCGTAGAGGACAGGGGTGGAGAAAAACTGTTTTTT
CASSVEDRGGEKLFF
>TRBV4-1|TRBJ1-2|NA|NA
TGCGCCAGCAGCCAAACATCAGGGGAGATCTATGGCTACACCTTC
CASSQTSGEIYGYTF
>TRBV6-2/TRBV6-3|TRBJ2-7|NA|TRBD2
TGTGCCAGCAGTTACGGGGTAGCGGGGGCCAAATACGAGCAGTACTTC
CASSYGVAGAKYEQYF
>TRBV7-6|TRBJ2-3|NA|NA
TGTGCCAGCAGCCCAGGCCCCCTTTCCCGCGCAGATACGGAGTATTTT
CASSPGPLSRADTEYF
>TRBV12-3/TRBV12-4|TRBJ2-1|few|NA
TGTGCCAGCACTCTAGCTATTGAGCAGTTCTTC
CASTLAIEQFF
>TRBV9|TRBJ2-7|NA|NA
TGTGCCAGCAGCGTAGTAGGGAAAGGAGTAGACGAGCAGTACTTC
CASSVVGKGVDEQYF
>TRBV20-1|TRBJ2-5|NA|NA
TGCAGTGCTAGAGTAGGGGGGCAGGGGGCCCAGTACTTC
CSARVGGQGAQYF
>TRBV5-1|TRBJ2-3|once|NA
TGCGCCAGCAGCTTGGAGGCCACCAGCACAGATACGCAGTATTTT
CASSLEATSTDTQYF
>TRBV5-5|TRBJ2-1|few|NA
TGTGCCAGCAGCTTGGCCCTAGACAATGAGCAGTTCTTC
CASSLALDNEQFF
>TRBV30|TRBJ2-7|NA|NA
TGTGCCTGGAGTGGTGGGGCCGATAGCTCCTACGAGCAGTACTTC
CAWSGGADSSYEQYF